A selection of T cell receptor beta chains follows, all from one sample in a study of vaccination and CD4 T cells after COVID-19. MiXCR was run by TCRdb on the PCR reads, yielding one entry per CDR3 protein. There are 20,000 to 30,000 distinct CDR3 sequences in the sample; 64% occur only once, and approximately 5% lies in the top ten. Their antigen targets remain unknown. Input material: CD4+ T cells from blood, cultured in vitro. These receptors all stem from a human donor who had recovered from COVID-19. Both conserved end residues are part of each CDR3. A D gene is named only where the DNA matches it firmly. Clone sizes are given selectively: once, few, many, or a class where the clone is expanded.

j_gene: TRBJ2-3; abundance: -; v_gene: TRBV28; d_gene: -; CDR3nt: TGTGCCAGCAGTACCCCGGCTCTCGATACGCAGTATTTT; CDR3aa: CASSTPALDTQYF
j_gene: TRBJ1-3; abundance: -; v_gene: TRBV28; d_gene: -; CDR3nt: TGTGCCATCCGGTCTTCGCCGGGCTCTGGAAACACCATATATTTT; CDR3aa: CAIRSSPGSGNTIYF
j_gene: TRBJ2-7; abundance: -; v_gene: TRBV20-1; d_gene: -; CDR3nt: TGCAGTGGTTTGCTCTACTCCTACGAGCAGTACTTC; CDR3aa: CSGLLYSYEQYF
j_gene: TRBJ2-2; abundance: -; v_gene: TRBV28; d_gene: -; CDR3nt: TGTGCCAGCAACCCCCGGGGCTTGACCGGGGAGCTGTTTTTT; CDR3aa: CASNPRGLTGELFF
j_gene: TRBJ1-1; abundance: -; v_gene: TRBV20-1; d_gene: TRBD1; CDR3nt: TGCAGTGCTACAGTTACAGGGGGATACACTGAAGCTTTCTTT; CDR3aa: CSATVTGGYTEAFF
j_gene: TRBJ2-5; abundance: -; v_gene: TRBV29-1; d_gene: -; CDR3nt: TGCAGCGTTGAAAAGGGCGGCAACCAAGAGACCCAGTACTTC; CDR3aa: CSVEKGGNQETQYF
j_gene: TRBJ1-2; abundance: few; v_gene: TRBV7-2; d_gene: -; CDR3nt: TGTGCCAGCAGCCCCTTGACTAGCTATGGCTACACCTTC; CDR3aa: CASSPLTSYGYTF
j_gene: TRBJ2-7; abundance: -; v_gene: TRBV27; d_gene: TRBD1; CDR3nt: TGTGCCAGCAGTTTACTTGGGACAGGCGGAGAGCAGTACTTC; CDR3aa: CASSLLGTGGEQYF
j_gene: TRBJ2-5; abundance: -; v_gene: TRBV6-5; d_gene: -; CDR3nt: TGTGCCAGCAGTTACAGGGAATGGAGCGAGACCCAGTACTTC; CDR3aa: CASSYREWSETQYF
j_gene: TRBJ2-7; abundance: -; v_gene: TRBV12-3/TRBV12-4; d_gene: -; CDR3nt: TGTGCCAGCAGTTTAGAGTTGGCAGGGGTCTACGAGCAGTACTTC; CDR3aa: CASSLELAGVYEQYF
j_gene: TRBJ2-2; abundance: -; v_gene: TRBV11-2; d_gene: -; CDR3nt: TGTGCCAGCAGCTTAGATCAGGGGGGGGCCTACACCGGGGAGCTGTTTTTT; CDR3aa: CASSLDQGGAYTGELFF
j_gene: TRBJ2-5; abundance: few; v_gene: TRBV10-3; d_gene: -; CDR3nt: TGTGCCATCAGTGGCTCCTCCCGAGGGGAGACCCAGTACTTC; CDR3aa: CAISGSSRGETQYF
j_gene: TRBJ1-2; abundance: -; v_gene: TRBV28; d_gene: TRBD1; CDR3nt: TGTGCCAGCAGTTCGGACAGGGACTATGGCTACACCTTC; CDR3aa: CASSSDRDYGYTF
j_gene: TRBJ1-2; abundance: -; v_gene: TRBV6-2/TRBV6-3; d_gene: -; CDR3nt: TGTGTCACGAAGCCCATGGTTGTTAACTATGGCTACACCTTC; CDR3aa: CVTKPMVVNYGYTF
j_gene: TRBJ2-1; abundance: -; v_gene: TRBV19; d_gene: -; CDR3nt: TGTGCCAGTAGTAGGGCCAGCAGCCGCTCCTACAATGAGCAGTTCTTC; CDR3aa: CASSRASSRSYNEQFF
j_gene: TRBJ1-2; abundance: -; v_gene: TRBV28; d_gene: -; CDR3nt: TGTGCCAGCAGGGTTGTTGCGAGCTATGGCTACACCTTC; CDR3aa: CASRVVASYGYTF
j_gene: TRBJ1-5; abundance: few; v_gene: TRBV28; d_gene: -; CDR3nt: TGTGCCAGCAGTGCTAATCAGCCCCAGCATTTT; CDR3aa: CASSANQPQHF
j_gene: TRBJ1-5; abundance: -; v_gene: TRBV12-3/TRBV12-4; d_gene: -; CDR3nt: TGTGCCAGCATGTACAGGGTTCAGCCCCAGCATTTT; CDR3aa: CASMYRVQPQHF
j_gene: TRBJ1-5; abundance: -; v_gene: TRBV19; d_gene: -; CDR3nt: TGTGCCAGTAGTATCTCAAACCCCAGTTGGAATCAGCCCCAGCATTTT; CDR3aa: CASSISNPSWNQPQHF
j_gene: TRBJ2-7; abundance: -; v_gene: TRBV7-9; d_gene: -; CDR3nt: TGTGCCAGCAGCTTAGATCCCCGAACCCCCACAAGTTACGAGCAGTACTTC; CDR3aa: CASSLDPRTPTSYEQYF
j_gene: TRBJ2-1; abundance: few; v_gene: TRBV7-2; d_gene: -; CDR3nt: TGTGCCAGCAGCTTAGGGGGTAGTTCCAATGAGCAGTTCTTC; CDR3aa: CASSLGGSSNEQFF
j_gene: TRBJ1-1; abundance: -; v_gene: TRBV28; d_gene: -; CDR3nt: TGTGCCAGCAGTATTAGATCTGAAGCTTTCTTT; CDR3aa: CASSIRSEAFF
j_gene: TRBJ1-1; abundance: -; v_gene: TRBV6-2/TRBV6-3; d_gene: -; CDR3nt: TGTGCCAGCAGTCGACCGAACCCCGGGACTGAAGCTTTCTTT; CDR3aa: CASSRPNPGTEAFF
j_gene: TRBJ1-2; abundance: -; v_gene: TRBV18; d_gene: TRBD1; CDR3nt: TGTGCCAGCTCACCCCGTACAGGGGCGGAAAACTATGGCTACACCTTC; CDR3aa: CASSPRTGAENYGYTF
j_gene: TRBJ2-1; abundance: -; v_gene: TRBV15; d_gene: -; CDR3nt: TGTGCCACCAGCAGGGGGTACAATGAGCAGTTCTTC; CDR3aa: CATSRGYNEQFF
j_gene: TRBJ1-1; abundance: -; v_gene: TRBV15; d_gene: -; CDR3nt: TGTGCCACCAGCAGAGTCGATTGGGGAAGGGAAGCTTTCTTT; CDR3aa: CATSRVDWGREAFF
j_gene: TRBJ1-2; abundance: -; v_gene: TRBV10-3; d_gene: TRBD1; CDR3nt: TGTGCCACCTCCGAGACAGGGGTCGGCTACACCTTC; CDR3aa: CATSETGVGYTF
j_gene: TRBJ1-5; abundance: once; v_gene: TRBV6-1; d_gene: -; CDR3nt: TGTGCCAGCAGTCCTAGTTATAGCAATCAGCCCCAGCATTTT; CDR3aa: CASSPSYSNQPQHF
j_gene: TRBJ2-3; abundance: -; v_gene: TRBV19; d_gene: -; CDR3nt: TGTGCCAGTAGTCCTGACCCTCGTAGCACAGATACGCAGTATTTT; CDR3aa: CASSPDPRSTDTQYF
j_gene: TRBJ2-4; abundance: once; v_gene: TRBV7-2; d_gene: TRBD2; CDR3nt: TGTGCCAGCAGCGTGACTAGCGGGACCCTAGCCAAAAACATTCAGTACTTC; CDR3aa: CASSVTSGTLAKNIQYF
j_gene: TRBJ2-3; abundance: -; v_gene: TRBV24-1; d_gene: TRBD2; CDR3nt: TGTGCCACCAGTGACTCGGGGAGGGCCACAGATACGCAGTATTTT; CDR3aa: CATSDSGRATDTQYF
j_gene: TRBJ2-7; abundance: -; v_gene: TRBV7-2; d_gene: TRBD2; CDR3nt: TGTGCCAGCAGCTTATCCGGGAGGGACGAGCAGTACTTC; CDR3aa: CASSLSGRDEQYF
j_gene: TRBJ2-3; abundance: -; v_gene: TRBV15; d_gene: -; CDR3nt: TGTGCCACCAGCAGTTTGCGGGCGGTCGGCACAGATACGCAGTATTTT; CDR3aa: CATSSLRAVGTDTQYF
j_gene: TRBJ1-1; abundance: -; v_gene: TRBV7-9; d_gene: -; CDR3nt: TGCGCCAGCAGCACGACAAAGAACACTGAAGCTTTCTTT; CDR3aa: CASSTTKNTEAFF
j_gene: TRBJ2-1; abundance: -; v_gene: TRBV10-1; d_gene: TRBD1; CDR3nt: TGCGCCAGCAGTGTCAGGACAGGGGGGAACAATGAGCAGTTCTTC; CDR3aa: CASSVRTGGNNEQFF
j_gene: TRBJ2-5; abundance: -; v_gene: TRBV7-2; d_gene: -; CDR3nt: TGTGCCAGCAGCTTTTCGGGCAGGGTCTTTGCCGAGACCCAGTACTTC; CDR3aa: CASSFSGRVFAETQYF
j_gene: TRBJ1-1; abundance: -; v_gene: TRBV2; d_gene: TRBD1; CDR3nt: TGTGCCAGCAGGGCAAGACAGGGGGCGAACACTGAAGCTTTCTTT; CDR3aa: CASRARQGANTEAFF
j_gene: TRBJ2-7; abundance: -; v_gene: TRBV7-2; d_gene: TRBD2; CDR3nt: TGTGCCAGCAGCCCGGGGAGGGTGGTACAGTACTTC; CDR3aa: CASSPGRVVQYF
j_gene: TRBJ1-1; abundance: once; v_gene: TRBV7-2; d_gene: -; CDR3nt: TGTGCCAGCAGCGCCAGACGGGAGGGCACTGAAGCTTTCTTT; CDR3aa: CASSARREGTEAFF
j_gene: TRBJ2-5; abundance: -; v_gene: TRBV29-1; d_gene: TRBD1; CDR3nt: TGCAGCGTTGTAGGCGGGACAGGGATTTGGCAAGAGACCCAGTACTTC; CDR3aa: CSVVGGTGIWQETQYF
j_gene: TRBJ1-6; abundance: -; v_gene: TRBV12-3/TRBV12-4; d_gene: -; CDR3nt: TGTGCCAGCAGTTTAGGCCCAGGGAGTTCACCCCTCCACTTT; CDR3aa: CASSLGPGSSPLHF
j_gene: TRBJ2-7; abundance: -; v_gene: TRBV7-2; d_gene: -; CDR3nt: TGTGCCAGCAGCTTAGGGCGGCGATACGAGCAGTACTTC; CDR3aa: CASSLGRRYEQYF
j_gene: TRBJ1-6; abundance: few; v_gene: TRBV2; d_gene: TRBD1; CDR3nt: TGTGCCAGCAGTGAGCGGACAGGGACCAATTCACCCCTCCACTTT; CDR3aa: CASSERTGTNSPLHF
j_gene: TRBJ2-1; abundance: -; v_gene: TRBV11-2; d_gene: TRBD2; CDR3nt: TGTGCCAGCAGCTTAGATCGTCGACTAGCGGGAGCGTCCTACAATGAGCAGTTCTTC; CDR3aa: CASSLDRRLAGASYNEQFF
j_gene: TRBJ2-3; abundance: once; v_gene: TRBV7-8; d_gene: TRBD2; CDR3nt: TGTGCCAGCAGCCTGAGACTAGCGGGAGCGGTTGGTGGCACAGATACGCAGTATTTT; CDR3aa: CASSLRLAGAVGGTDTQYF
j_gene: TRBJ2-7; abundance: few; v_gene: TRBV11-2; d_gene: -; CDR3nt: TGTGCCAGCAGCTTATCCACCGACAGATACGAGCAGTACTTC; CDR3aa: CASSLSTDRYEQYF
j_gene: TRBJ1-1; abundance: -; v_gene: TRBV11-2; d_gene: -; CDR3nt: TGTGCCAGCAGCCGGCAGGACAAAATCACTGAAGCTTTCTTT; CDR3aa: CASSRQDKITEAFF
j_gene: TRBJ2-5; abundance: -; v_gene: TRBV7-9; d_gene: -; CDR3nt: TGTGCCAGCAGCTTAGACGGGAGCGGGGAGACCCAGTACTTC; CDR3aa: CASSLDGSGETQYF
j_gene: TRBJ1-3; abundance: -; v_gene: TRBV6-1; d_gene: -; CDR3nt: TGTGCCAGCGGAATTGACAGGAGCTCTGGAAACACCATATATTTT; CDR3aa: CASGIDRSSGNTIYF
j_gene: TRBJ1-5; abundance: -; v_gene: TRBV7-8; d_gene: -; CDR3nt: TGTGCCAGCAGCTTAAGGGGTCTGGGGCCCCAGCATTTT; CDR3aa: CASSLRGLGPQHF
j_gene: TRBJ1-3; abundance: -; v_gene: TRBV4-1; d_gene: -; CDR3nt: TGCGCCAGCAGCCAAGTCGGGACTCCCGGAAACACCATATATTTT; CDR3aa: CASSQVGTPGNTIYF
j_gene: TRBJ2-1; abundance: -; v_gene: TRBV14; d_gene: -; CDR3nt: TGTGCCAGCAGCCAAACAGGGATGGGGGAGCAGTTCTTC; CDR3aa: CASSQTGMGEQFF
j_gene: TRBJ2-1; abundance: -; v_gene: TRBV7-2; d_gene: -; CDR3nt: TGTGCCAGCAGCTTCGCCTGGAATGAGCAGTTCTTC; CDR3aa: CASSFAWNEQFF
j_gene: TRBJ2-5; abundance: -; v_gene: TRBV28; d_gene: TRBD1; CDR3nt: TGTGCCAGCAGTTGGGACAGGGGGCGAGAGACCCAGTACTTC; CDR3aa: CASSWDRGRETQYF